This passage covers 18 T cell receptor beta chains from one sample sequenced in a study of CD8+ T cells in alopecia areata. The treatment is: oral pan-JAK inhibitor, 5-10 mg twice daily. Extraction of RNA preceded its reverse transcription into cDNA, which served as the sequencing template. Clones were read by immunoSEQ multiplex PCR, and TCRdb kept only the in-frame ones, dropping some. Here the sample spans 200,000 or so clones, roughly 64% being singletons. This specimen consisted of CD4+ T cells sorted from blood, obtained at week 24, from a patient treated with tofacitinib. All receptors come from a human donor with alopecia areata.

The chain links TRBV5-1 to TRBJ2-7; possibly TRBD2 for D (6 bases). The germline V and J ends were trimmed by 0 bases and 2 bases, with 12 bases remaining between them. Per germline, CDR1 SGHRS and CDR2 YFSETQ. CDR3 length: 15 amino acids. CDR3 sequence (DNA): TGCGCCAGCAGCTTGGGCGGCGGGGTGACCTACGAGCAGTACTTC. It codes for CASSLGGGVTYEQYF.

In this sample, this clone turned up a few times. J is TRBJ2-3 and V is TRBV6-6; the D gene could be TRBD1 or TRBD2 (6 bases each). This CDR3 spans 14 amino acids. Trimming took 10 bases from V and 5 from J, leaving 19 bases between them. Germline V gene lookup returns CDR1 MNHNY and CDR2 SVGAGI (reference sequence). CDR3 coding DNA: TGTGCCATCAATAGGGGGGAGCCACAAGATACGCAGTATTTT. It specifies CAINRGEPQDTQYF.

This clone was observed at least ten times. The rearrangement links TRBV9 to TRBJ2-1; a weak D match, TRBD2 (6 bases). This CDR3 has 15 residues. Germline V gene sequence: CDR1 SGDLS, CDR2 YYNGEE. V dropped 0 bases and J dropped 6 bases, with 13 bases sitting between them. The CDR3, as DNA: TGTGCCAGCAGCGTAGAGGGGCTCGGGGGCAATGAGCAGTTCTTC. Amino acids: CASSVEGLGGNEQFF. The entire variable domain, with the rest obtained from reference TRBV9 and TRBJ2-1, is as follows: DSGVTQTPKHLITATGQRVTLRCSPRSGDLSVYWYQQSLDQGLQFLIQYYNGEERAKGNILERFSAQQFPDLHSELNLSSLELGDSALYFCASSVEGLGGNEQFFGPGTRLTVL.

The CDR3: CASSQDRRDGYTF. The DNA for the CDR3 is TGCGCCAGCAGCCAAGATCGTAGGGATGGCTACACCTTC. The chain has TRBV4-1 and TRBJ1-2; D is undetermined. CDR3 size: 13 residues. V lost 0 bases and J 6 bases, leaving 8 bases between the germline ends. Looked up from germline, CDR1 is MGHRA and CDR2 is YSYEKL.

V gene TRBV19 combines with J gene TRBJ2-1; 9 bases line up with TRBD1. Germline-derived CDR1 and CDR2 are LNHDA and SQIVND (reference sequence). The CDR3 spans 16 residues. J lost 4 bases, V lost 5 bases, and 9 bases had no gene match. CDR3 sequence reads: CASSPPRTGVYNEQFF. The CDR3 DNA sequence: TGTGCCAGTAGTCCCCCCCGGACAGGGGTGTACAATGAGCAGTTCTTC.

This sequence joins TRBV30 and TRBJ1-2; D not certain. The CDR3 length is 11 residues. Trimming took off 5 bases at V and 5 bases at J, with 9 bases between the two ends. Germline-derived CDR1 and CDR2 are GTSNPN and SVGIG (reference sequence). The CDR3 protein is CAWLTPYGYTF. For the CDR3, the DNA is TGTGCCTGGCTTACACCGTATGGCTACACCTTC.

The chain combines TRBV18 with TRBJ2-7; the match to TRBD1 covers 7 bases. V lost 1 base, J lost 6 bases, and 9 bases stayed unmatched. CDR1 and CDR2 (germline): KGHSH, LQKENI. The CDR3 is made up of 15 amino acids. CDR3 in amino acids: CASSPQGARSGEQYF. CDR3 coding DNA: TGTGCCAGCTCACCACAGGGGGCGAGGTCAGGCGAGCAGTACTTC.

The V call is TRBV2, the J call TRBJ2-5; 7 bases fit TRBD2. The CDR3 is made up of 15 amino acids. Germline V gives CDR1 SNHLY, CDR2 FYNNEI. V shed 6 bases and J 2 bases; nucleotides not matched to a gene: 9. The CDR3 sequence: CASSHDLADQETQYF. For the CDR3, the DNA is TGTGCCAGCAGCCACGATCTAGCGGATCAAGAGACCCAGTACTTC.

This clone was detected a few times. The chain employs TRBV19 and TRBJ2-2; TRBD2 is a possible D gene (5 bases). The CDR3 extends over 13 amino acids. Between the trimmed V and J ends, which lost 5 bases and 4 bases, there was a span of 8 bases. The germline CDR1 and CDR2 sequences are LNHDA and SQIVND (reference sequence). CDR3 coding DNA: TGTGCCAGTAGTCCGACTATCACCGGGGAGCTGTTTTTT. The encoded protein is CASSPTITGELFF.

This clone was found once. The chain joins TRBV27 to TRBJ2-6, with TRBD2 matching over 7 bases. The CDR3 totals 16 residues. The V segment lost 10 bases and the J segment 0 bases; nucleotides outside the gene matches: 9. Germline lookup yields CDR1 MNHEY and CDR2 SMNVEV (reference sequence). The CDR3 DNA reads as TGTGCCACCAAGCCGTGGGGGGGCTCTGGGGCCAACGTCCTGACTTTC. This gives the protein CATKPWGGSGANVLTF. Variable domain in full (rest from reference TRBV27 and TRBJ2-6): EAQVTQNPRYLITVTGKKLTVTCSQNMNHEYMSWYRQDPGLGLRQIYYSMNVEVTDKGDVPEGYKVSRKEKRNFPLILESPSPNQTSLYFCATKPWGGSGANVLTFGAGSRLTVL.

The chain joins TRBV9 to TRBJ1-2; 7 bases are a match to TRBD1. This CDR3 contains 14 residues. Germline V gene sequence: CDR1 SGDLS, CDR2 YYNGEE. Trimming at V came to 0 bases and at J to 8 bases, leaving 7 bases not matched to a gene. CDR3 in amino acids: CASSVGQGGGGYTF. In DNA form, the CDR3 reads TGTGCCAGCAGCGTAGGACAGGGAGGAGGGGGCTACACCTTC.

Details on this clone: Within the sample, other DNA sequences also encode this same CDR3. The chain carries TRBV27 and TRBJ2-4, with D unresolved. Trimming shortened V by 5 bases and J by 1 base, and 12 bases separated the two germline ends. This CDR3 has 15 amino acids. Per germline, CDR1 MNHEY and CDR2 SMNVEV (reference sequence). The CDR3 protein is CASSLGGRAKNIQYF. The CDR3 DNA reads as TGTGCCAGCAGTCTGGGCGGTCGGGCCAAAAACATTCAGTACTTC.

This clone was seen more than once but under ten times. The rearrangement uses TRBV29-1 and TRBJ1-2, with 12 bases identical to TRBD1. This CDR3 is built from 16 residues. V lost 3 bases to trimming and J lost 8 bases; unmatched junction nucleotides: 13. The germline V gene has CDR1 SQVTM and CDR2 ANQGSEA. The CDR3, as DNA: TGCAGCGTTGAGAGCTCCGGGACAGGGGGCTTTTTGGGCTACACCTTC. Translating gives CSVESSGTGGFLGYTF.

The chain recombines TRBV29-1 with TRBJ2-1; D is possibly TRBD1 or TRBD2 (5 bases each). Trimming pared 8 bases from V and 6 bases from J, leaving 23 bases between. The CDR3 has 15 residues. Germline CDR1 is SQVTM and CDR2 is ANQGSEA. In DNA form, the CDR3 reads TGCAGCACCCGTGGGGACGCCCGAGGAAGCAATGAGCAGTTCTTC. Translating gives CSTRGDARGSNEQFF.

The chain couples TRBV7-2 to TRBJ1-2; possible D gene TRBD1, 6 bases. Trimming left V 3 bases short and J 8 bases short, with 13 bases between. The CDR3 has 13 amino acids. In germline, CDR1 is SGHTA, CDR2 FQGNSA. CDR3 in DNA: TGTGCCAGCAGCTTTCAGGGGCCGGGAGGCTACACCTTC. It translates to CASSFQGPGGYTF.

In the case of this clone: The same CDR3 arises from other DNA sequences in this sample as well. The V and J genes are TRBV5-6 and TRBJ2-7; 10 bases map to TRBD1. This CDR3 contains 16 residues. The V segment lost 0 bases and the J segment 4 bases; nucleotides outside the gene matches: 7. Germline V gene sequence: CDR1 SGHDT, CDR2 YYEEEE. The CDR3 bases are TGTGCCAGCAGCTTGGCGGGACAGGGGTCGTCATACGAGCAGTACTTC. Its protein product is CASSLAGQGSSYEQYF.

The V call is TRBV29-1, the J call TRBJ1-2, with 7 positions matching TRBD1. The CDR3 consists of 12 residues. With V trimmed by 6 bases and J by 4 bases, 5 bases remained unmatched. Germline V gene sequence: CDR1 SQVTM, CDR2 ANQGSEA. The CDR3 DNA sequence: TGCAGCGTCCTGGGACAGCTCTATGGCTACACCTTC. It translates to CSVLGQLYGYTF.

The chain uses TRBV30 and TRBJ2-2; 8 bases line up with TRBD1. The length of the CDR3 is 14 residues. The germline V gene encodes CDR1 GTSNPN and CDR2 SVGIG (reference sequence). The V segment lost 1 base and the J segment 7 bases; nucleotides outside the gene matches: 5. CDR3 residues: CAWSDRGSDGELFF. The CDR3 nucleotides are TGTGCCTGGAGTGACAGGGGGTCCGACGGGGAGCTGTTTTTT.